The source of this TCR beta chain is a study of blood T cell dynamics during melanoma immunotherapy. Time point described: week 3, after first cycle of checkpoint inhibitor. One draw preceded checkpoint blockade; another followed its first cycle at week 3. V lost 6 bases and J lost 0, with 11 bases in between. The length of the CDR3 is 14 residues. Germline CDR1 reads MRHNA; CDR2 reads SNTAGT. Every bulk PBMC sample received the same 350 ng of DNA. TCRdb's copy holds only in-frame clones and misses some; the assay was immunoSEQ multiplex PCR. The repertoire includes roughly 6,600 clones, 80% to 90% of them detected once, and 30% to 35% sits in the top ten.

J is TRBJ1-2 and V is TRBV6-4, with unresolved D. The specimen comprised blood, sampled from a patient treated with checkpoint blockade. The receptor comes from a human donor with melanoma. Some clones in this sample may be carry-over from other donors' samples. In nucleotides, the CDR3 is TGTGCCAGCAGCCCGACGGAAGCTAACTATGGCTACACCTTC. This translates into CASSPTEANYGYTF.